Following are 4 T cell receptor beta chains from one sample sequenced in a study of OX40 agonist ivuxolimab in advanced cancers. Library generation was performed with the immunoSEQ multiplex PCR assay. Imported from immuneACCESS, the table was reduced by TCRdb to in-frame sequences with V and J called. These copies leave out some clones; in studies compared against another copy, an unresolved V gene accounts for under half, and the cause of the remainder is not known. This sample comprises roughly 56,000 clones, around 88% of them detected only once. About 2.4% of the sample comes from the top ten. The input for sequencing was CD4+ or CD8+ T cells sorted from blood, taken in a trial of the OX40 agonist ivuxolimab. The receptors derive from an adult with an advanced solid tumor such as melanoma, head and neck, liver or kidney cancer.

In this sample, this clone turned up once. The gene calls are TRBV28 and TRBJ2-1; D is ambiguous. Germline V gene lookup returns CDR1 MDHEN and CDR2 SYDVKM. The V gene lost 4 bases and the J gene lost 3 bases, with 4 bases spanning the gap. This CDR3 has 12 amino acids. The CDR3 spells CASSSYYNEQFF. The CDR3 nucleotides are TGTGCCAGCAGTTCCTACTACAATGAGCAGTTCTTC.

The rearrangement joins TRBV5-6 to TRBJ2-3, with a tentative D call TRBD1 (5 bases). V lost 1 base and J 2 bases, leaving 8 bases between the germline ends. This CDR3 region has 14 residues. Germline V gives CDR1 SGHDT, CDR2 YYEEEE. Here the CDR3 reads CASSLQGATDTQYF. The CDR3 DNA follows: TGTGCCAGCAGCTTGCAAGGGGCCACAGATACGCAGTATTTT. Full variable domain (outside the CDR3, taken from reference TRBV5-6 and TRBJ2-3): DAGVTQSPTHLIKTRGQQVTLRCSPKSGHDTVSWYQQALGQGPQFIFQYYEEEERQRGNFPDRFSGHQFPNYSSELNVNALLLGDSALYLCASSLQGATDTQYFGPGTRLTVL.

The rearrangement uses TRBV6-5 and TRBJ2-7, with TRBD2 matching over 7 bases. Germline lookup yields CDR1 MNHEY and CDR2 SVGAGI. CDR3 length: 15 amino acids. The V and J ends lost 5 bases and 4 bases, in that order; junction bases with no gene match: 11. The CDR3 DNA reads TGTGCCAGCAGTCCGCTGGGGGGGGAATTGTACGAGCAGTACTTC. Amino acid sequence: CASSPLGGELYEQYF.

The chain combines TRBV6-5 with TRBJ1-1, with a tentative D call TRBD1 (6 bases). Germline V gene data show CDR1 as MNHEY and CDR2 as SVGAGI. V was pared by 0 bases and J by 3 bases, with 8 bases between. The CDR3 runs to 14 residues. CDR3 in DNA: TGTGCCAGCAGTTACTCACAGGGAGACACTGAAGCTTTCTTT. It is translated as CASSYSQGDTEAFF.